These 3 T cell receptor beta chains came from one sample sequenced in a study of cytomegalovirus exposure and HLA in healthy donors. Method: immunoSEQ multiplex PCR; TCRdb's copy keeps in-frame clones and lacks some. Of about 310,000 clones detected, roughly 86% appear once; the ten largest clones hold roughly 0.96%. What was sequenced was PBMCs. The receptor source for this set is a man aged 25 to 40 in good health and CMV-seronegative.

V usage is TRBV5-1 and J usage is TRBJ1-2; 7 bases are a match to TRBD1. J was trimmed by 5 bases and V by 7 bases; bases with no gene match: 8. The V gene's germline CDR1 is SGHRS and CDR2 YFSETQ. This CDR3 comprises 13 residues. The CDR3 spells CASARDSPYGYTF. The CDR3, as DNA: TGCGCCAGCGCCCGGGACAGCCCATATGGCTACACCTTC. Complete variable domain (other parts from reference TRBV5-1 and TRBJ1-2): KAGVTQTPRYLIKTRGQQVTLSCSPISGHRSVSWYQQTPGQGLQFLFEYFSETQRNKGNFPGRFSGRQFSNSRSEMNVSTLELGDSALYLCASARDSPYGYTFGSGTRLTVV.

The V call is TRBV18, the J call TRBJ2-2, with D uncertain. The V gene lost 3 bases and the J gene lost 4 bases, with 9 bases spanning the gap. Germline V gene sequence: CDR1 KGHSH, CDR2 LQKENI. CDR3 length: 14 residues. CDR3: CASSPVQSTGELFF. The CDR3, as DNA: TGTGCCAGCTCACCTGTACAGTCCACCGGGGAGCTGTTTTTT.

The chain couples TRBV5-8 to TRBJ1-5, with TRBD1 matching 8 bases. Germline V gene lookup returns CDR1 SGHTS and CDR2 YDEGEE. The V and J ends lost 3 bases and 2 bases, in that order; junction bases with no gene match: 16. This CDR3 region has 19 residues. CDR3 protein: CASSSLKAGGASGNQPQHF. CDR3 sequence (DNA): TGTGCCAGCAGCTCTCTAAAGGCAGGGGGCGCTTCGGGCAATCAGCCCCAGCATTTT.